This record concerns one T cell receptor beta chain sequence. Its cognate antigen is unknown. This sample was taken from a study of tumor-infiltrating lymphocytes in localized non-small cell lung cancer. Whole-study findings and limits: Tumors had more T cell infiltration than uninvolved lung, per TCRbeta sequencing and CD3 counts. Tumor T-cell fraction was not associated with recurrence-free survival.

The CDR3 has 13 amino acids. Trimming pared 3 bases from V and 2 bases from J, leaving 6 bases between. Germline CDR1 reads SEHNR; CDR2 reads FQNEAQ (reference sequence). Generated by immunoSEQ multiplex PCR, the TCRdb table keeps only in-frame clones and is missing some. The sample lists 7,000 to 8,500 clones; over 60% were seen once. The J gene is TRBJ2-3, the V gene TRBV7-9; no clear D. This clonotype was sampled from a human donor with non-small cell lung cancer. Sequencing was carried out using lung tumor tissue. The CDR3 reads CASSFPHTDTQYF. The CDR3 nucleotides read TGTGCCAGCAGCTTTCCCCACACAGATACGCAGTATTTT.